This T cell receptor beta chain was profiled in a study of blood T cell repertoires in COVID-19. Sequenced by immunoSEQ multiplex PCR; TCRdb stores in-frame clones only, minus some. This repertoire shows over 110,000 clones, 84% found once; its top ten account for 5.5%. A few counts support this clone. The CDR3 contains 14 residues. The V gene lost 8 bases and the J gene lost 0 bases, with 13 bases spanning the gap. Germline V gene sequence: CDR1 LNHDA, CDR2 SQIVND (reference sequence). Material: PBMCs or T cells enriched from blood (not recorded which). The rearrangement joins TRBV19 to TRBJ1-1, with D hard to call. The sequence derives from a man aged 40-49 years with acute COVID-19. The CDR3 DNA reads as TGTGCCAGTGCCCCCAGATTCATGAACACTGAAGCTTTCTTT. Translating gives CASAPRFMNTEAFF. The full variable domain, its missing parts supplied by reference TRBV19 and TRBJ1-1, is DGGITQSPKYLFRKEGQNVTLSCEQNLNHDAMYWYRQDPGQGLRLIYYSQIVNDFQKGDIAEGYSVSREKKESFPLTVTSAQKNPTAFYLCASAPRFMNTEAFFGQGTRLTVV.